This passage covers 24 T cell receptor beta chains from one sample sequenced in a study of T cell changes during pregnancy in multiple sclerosis. Profiled with immunoSEQ multiplex PCR; TCRdb holds only in-frame clones, not every one. The sample lists some 96,000 clones, approximately 92% occurring once. The sequences come from peripheral blood, collected after pregnancy. Receptor source: a female donor with multiple sclerosis, enrolled in a pregnancy study.

The chain has TRBV9 and TRBJ1-5, with 8 bases aligning to TRBD1. This CDR3 contains 14 residues. V was clipped by 1 base and J by 6 bases; unmatched bases: 3. Per the germline V gene, CDR1 is SGDLS and CDR2 is YYNGEE. This chain's CDR3 is CASSVTGGGQPQHF. CDR3 bases: TGTGCCAGCAGCGTAACAGGGGGAGGTCAGCCCCAGCATTTT.

The chain carries TRBV18 and TRBJ2-5; TRBD2 matches at 8 bases. V dropped 6 bases and J dropped 2; count of bases not matched to a gene: 11. CDR3 length: 16 amino acids. Germline values: CDR1 KGHSH, CDR2 LQKENI. The CDR3 coding sequence is TGTGCCAGCTCCCCTATCCGGGGGGGAGATCAAGAGACCCAGTACTTC. Translated: CASSPIRGGDQETQYF.

V gene TRBV30 combines with J gene TRBJ2-1; 7 bases align to TRBD1. The CDR3 is 14 residues long. The germline V gene encodes CDR1 GTSNPN and CDR2 SVGIG (reference sequence). The V gene end was trimmed by 3 bases and the J gene end by 8 bases; junction bases not matched to a gene: 10. CDR3 in DNA: TGTGCCTGGAGAGTACAGGGGAGTTTCGATGAGCAGTTCTTC. This gives the protein CAWRVQGSFDEQFF.

This clone has just one count. The chain links TRBV4-3 to TRBJ1-1, with 8 bases identical to TRBD1. V lost 3 bases to trimming and J lost 5 bases; unmatched junction nucleotides: 5. The CDR3 length is 14 residues. Germline lookup yields CDR1 LGHNA and CDR2 YSLEER. The DNA of the CDR3 is TGCGCCAGCAGCCATGACAGGGGAGGTACTGAAGCTTTCTTT. Residues: CASSHDRGGTEAFF.

The chain has TRBV30 and TRBJ1-1; D gene unclear. This CDR3 is built from 12 residues. From germline, CDR1 is GTSNPN and CDR2 SVGIG (reference sequence). Between the trimmed V and J ends, which lost 1 base and 4 bases, there was a span of 7 bases. CDR3 nucleotide sequence: TGTGCCTGGAGTGGGAGTAGCACTGAAGCTTTCTTT. Translated: CAWSGSSTEAFF.

This rearrangement joins TRBV28 to TRBJ2-3; D gene uncertain. CDR3 length: 11 amino acids. The V end lost 8 bases, the J end lost 4 bases, and 7 bases lay between the germline ends. CDR1 and CDR2 (germline): MDHEN, SYDVKM. Here the CDR3 DNA reads TGTGCCAGCGGGCCCCCAGATACGCAGTATTTT. Protein sequence: CASGPPDTQYF.

J is TRBJ2-1 and V is TRBV27, with D possibly being TRBD2 (6 bases). Germline CDR1 reads MNHEY; CDR2 reads SMNVEV (reference sequence). Trimming stripped 2 bases from V and 4 bases from J, with 12 bases between. This CDR3 has 15 residues. As DNA, the CDR3 is TGTGCCAGCAGTTTACAGCGGGCGATATACAATGAGCAGTTCTTC. It translates to CASSLQRAIYNEQFF.

The chain has TRBV5-8 and TRBJ2-7, with 8 bases lining up with TRBD2. This CDR3 has 14 residues. Germline lookup yields CDR1 SGHTS and CDR2 YDEGEE. V lost 4 bases, J lost 6 bases, and 9 bases stayed unmatched. The CDR3 DNA follows: TGTGCCAGCAGCCGATCGGGACTAGGAGGCGAGCAGTACTTC. Translation gives CASSRSGLGGEQYF.

The V call is TRBV6-5, the J call TRBJ2-2; 11 positions agree with TRBD1. The V and J ends lost 8 bases and 4 bases, in that order; junction bases with no gene match: 6. CDR3 size: 15 residues. Germline-derived CDR1 and CDR2 are MNHEY and SVGAGI. CDR3 coding DNA: TGTGCCAGCGGTGCCGGGACAGGGGGCACCGGGGAGCTGTTTTTT. Translated: CASGAGTGGTGELFF.

The V call is TRBV5-6, the J call TRBJ2-7, with a weak D call TRBD1 (5 bases). The V gene lost 0 bases and the J gene lost 0 bases, with 13 bases spanning the gap. CDR3 length: 16 amino acids. Germline values: CDR1 SGHDT, CDR2 YYEEEE. In nucleotides, the CDR3 is TGTGCCAGCAGCTTGGCGGCAGGGCTCATCTCCTACGAGCAGTACTTC. Translated: CASSLAAGLISYEQYF.

The V call is TRBV2, the J call TRBJ1-1, with 9 bases aligning to TRBD1. The germline gives CDR1 SNHLY, CDR2 FYNNEI. Unmatched junction bases numbered 5, after V lost 6 bases and J lost 6 bases. The CDR3 spans 13 residues. The CDR3, as DNA: TGTGCCAGCAGCGGACAGGGGCCCCCTGAAGCTTTCTTT. Its translation is CASSGQGPPEAFF.

The V and J genes are TRBV5-1 and TRBJ2-7; TRBD1 agrees at 8 bases. From germline, CDR1 is SGHRS and CDR2 YFSETQ. The CDR3 runs to 15 residues. V was clipped by 4 bases and J by 4 bases; unmatched bases: 10. For the CDR3, the DNA is TGCGCCAGCAGCCGTTACCAGGGACAGGAATACGAGCAGTACTTC. This translates into CASSRYQGQEYEQYF.

The V and J genes are TRBV21-1 and TRBJ1-5; TRBD1, as called in the table, went unchecked against the DNA. TRBV21-1 is described as a pseudogene. The CDR3 totals 12 residues. CDR3 DNA: TGTGCCAGCAGCAAAGGGACACAGCCCCAGCATTTT. Translated, it gives CASSKGTQPQHF.

The chain joins TRBV2 to TRBJ1-5; TRBD1 is a possible D gene (5 bases). V was clipped by 8 bases and J by 0 bases, with 14 bases between them. The CDR3 contains 15 residues. Looked up from germline, CDR1 is SNHLY and CDR2 is FYNNEI. CDR3 nucleotide sequence: TGTGCCAGCGGAACGGGCAGGGCTAGCAATCAGCCCCAGCATTTT. Amino acids: CASGTGRASNQPQHF.

The gene calls are TRBV19 and TRBJ1-5, with 8 bases matching TRBD1. Germline V gives CDR1 LNHDA, CDR2 SQIVND (reference sequence). The CDR3 is 17 residues long. The J segment lost 2 bases and the V segment lost 7 bases, leaving 13 bases of the junction unmatched. The CDR3 sequence is CASMAAIGTGGNQPQHF. As DNA, the CDR3 is TGTGCCAGTATGGCCGCAATAGGGACAGGTGGCAATCAGCCCCAGCATTTT. Full variable domain (rest looked up from reference TRBV19 and TRBJ1-5): DGGITQSPKYLFRKEGQNVTLSCEQNLNHDAMYWYRQDPGQGLRLIYYSQIVNDFQKGDIAEGYSVSREKKESFPLTVTSAQKNPTAFYLCASMAAIGTGGNQPQHFGDGTRLSIL.

The V gene is TRBV27, the J gene TRBJ1-5, with TRBD1 identical over 7 bases. Germline V gene data show CDR1 as MNHEY and CDR2 as SMNVEV (reference sequence). Losses at the gene ends were 6 bases for V and 7 bases for J; bases not matched to a gene: 9. The CDR3 is made up of 14 amino acids. The CDR3 region is CASRHRGEGQPQHF. CDR3 nucleotides: TGTGCCAGCAGACACAGGGGCGAGGGACAGCCCCAGCATTTT.

The chain is built from TRBV30 and TRBJ1-1, with D uncertain. Trimming left V 0 bases short and J 7 bases short, with 12 bases between. CDR1 GTSNPN and CDR2 SVGIG come from the germline V gene (reference sequence). The CDR3 length is 13 residues. CDR3 region: CAWSVRDSSEAFF. CDR3 coding DNA: TGTGCCTGGAGTGTAAGAGACTCAAGTGAAGCTTTCTTT.

The chain combines TRBV27 with TRBJ2-1; 7 positions match TRBD2. J was trimmed by 3 bases and V by 6 bases; bases with no gene match: 8. CDR3 size: 15 residues. CDR1 and CDR2 (germline): MNHEY, SMNVEV (reference sequence). CDR3 in DNA: TGTGCCAGCAGGGACCGCCTAGCGGTCTACAATGAGCAGTTCTTC. This gives the protein CASRDRLAVYNEQFF.

This clone has a handful of counts. DNA for the CDR3: TGTGCCAGCAGGATGGACACTGGAAACACCATATATTTT. It yields the protein CASRMDTGNTIYF. The gene calls are TRBV2 and TRBJ1-3, with D perhaps matching TRBD1 (5 bases). The CDR3 length is 13 residues. V dropped 6 bases and J dropped 2 bases, with 8 bases sitting between them. Germline V gene data show CDR1 as SNHLY and CDR2 as FYNNEI.

In DNA, the CDR3 is TGTGCCAGCTCGCCTGGACAGGGGACCTACGAGCAGTACTTC. Protein: CASSPGQGTYEQYF. This rearrangement joins TRBV18 to TRBJ2-7, with TRBD1 identical over 9 bases. CDR1 KGHSH and CDR2 LQKENI come from the germline V gene. Trimming at V came to 6 bases and at J to 2 bases, leaving 5 bases not matched to a gene. The CDR3 has 14 amino acids. The variable domain in full, with the rest retrieved from reference TRBV18 and TRBJ2-7, is NAGVMQNPRHLVRRRGQEARLRCSPMKGHSHVYWYRQLPEEGLKFMVYLQKENIIDESGMPKERFSAEFPKEGPSILRIQQVVRGDSAAYFCASSPGQGTYEQYFGPGTRLTVT.

CDR3 sequence (DNA): TGTGCCAGCAGCCCTGACAGGGTGGGGGAGCAGTACTTC. It codes for CASSPDRVGEQYF. The V and J genes are TRBV5-4 and TRBJ2-7, with 7 bases aligning to TRBD1. The V segment lost 4 bases and the J segment 7 bases; nucleotides outside the gene matches: 8. Germline V gene sequence: CDR1 SGHNT, CDR2 YYREEE (reference sequence). The CDR3 runs 13 residues.

The chain couples TRBV7-9 to TRBJ2-1, with TRBD2 as a possible D gene (5 bases). V was clipped by 6 bases and J by 3 bases, with 12 bases between them. This CDR3 comprises 14 residues. The germline CDR1 and CDR2 sequences are SEHNR and FQNEAQ (reference sequence). The CDR3 region is CASSSAEYYNEQFF. CDR3 coding DNA: TGTGCCAGCAGTTCAGCGGAGTACTACAATGAGCAGTTCTTC.

This clone was observed a handful of times. The rearrangement uses TRBV6-1 and TRBJ1-3, with D maybe TRBD1 (5 bases). Germline CDR1 is MNHNS and CDR2 is SASEGT. Trimming took 3 bases from V and 0 from J, leaving 9 bases between them. This CDR3 region has 15 residues. DNA for the CDR3: TGTGCCAGCAGTGATTTAACAGGCTCTGGAAACACCATATATTTT. This translates into CASSDLTGSGNTIYF.

The V call is TRBV28, the J call TRBJ1-2; maybe TRBD1 (6 bases). Germline lookup yields CDR1 MDHEN and CDR2 SYDVKM. The CDR3 spans 13 residues. The V end lost 10 bases, the J end lost 4 bases, and 16 bases lay between the germline ends. The CDR3 DNA reads TGTGCCAACTCCAGGGGCATTGGCTATGGCTACACCTTC. It yields the protein CANSRGIGYGYTF.